Each of the 6 T cell receptor beta chains below was sequenced from the same sample in a study of response to subunit inactivated influenza vaccine. TCRdb passed the RT-PCR reads through MiXCR, listing each CDR3 protein once. In the table there are roughly 670,000 distinct CDR3 sequences, around 15% of which are singletons. The sample here was PBMCs from blood, taken 14 days before vaccination. Receptors were obtained from a middle-aged man who received an inactivated influenza vaccine.

This clonotype has more than one count but fewer than ten. This rearrangement joins TRBV6-1 to TRBJ2-3, with 14 bases aligning to TRBD2. The junction had 5 bases not matched to a gene; V was cut back by 4 bases and J by 5 bases. This CDR3 region has 16 residues. Germline V lookup: CDR1 MNHNS, CDR2 SASEGT. Here the CDR3 DNA reads TGTGCCAGCAGTGGGGGACTAGCGGGGGTTCTAGATACGCAGTATTTT. This gives the protein CASSGGLAGVLDTQYF.

In its sample, this clonotype was seen a few times. The CDR3: CASKRQGRETQYF. For the CDR3, the DNA is TGTGCCAGCAAACGACAGGGACGAGAGACCCAGTACTTC. The V gene is TRBV12-3 or TRBV12-4, the J gene TRBJ2-5, with 7 positions matching TRBD1. Trimming at V came to 7 bases and at J to 4 bases, leaving 6 bases not matched to a gene. This CDR3 has 13 amino acids.

The chain couples TRBV5-1 to TRBJ2-7; D may be TRBD2 (6 bases). Germline V gene lookup returns CDR1 SGHRS and CDR2 YFSETQ. Trimming cost V 0 bases and J 6 bases, with 13 bases left between them. The CDR3 loop spans 14 amino acids. DNA for the CDR3: TGCGCCAGCAGCTTGGCACTAGCAAAGGGCGAGCAGTACTTC. This sequence encodes CASSLALAKGEQYF.

This clonotype turned up a few times. The chain links TRBV5-1 to TRBJ2-7; D perhaps matches TRBD1 (7 bases). Trimming took 1 base from V and 5 from J, leaving 25 bases between them. This CDR3 spans 18 amino acids. CDR1 SGHRS and CDR2 YFSETQ come from the germline V gene. CDR3 DNA sequence: TGCGCCAGCAGCTTGATCGGCGGCAGGGGGGCGAGTTTGGACGAGCAGTACTTC. Translated: CASSLIGGRGASLDEQYF.

This clonotype showed up just a few times. The chain couples TRBV15 to TRBJ2-7, with unresolved D. CDR3 length equals 12 residues. Germline loops: CDR1 LNHNV, CDR2 YYDKDF (reference sequence). The V end lost 2 bases, the J end lost 5 bases, and 7 bases lay between the germline ends. The CDR3 DNA is TGTGCCACCAGCAGACTAGATCACGAGCAGTACTTC. It yields the protein CATSRLDHEQYF.

The chain couples TRBV3-1 to TRBJ2-1; tentative D call: TRBD2 (6 bases). The CDR3 length is 15 residues. Per germline, CDR1 LGHDT and CDR2 YNNKEL (reference sequence). With 4 bases removed from V and 4 bases from J, the gap between germline ends came to 14 bases. The CDR3 protein is CASSRGTSKYNEQFF. The CDR3 DNA reads TGTGCCAGCAGCCGCGGGACTTCGAAATACAATGAGCAGTTCTTC.